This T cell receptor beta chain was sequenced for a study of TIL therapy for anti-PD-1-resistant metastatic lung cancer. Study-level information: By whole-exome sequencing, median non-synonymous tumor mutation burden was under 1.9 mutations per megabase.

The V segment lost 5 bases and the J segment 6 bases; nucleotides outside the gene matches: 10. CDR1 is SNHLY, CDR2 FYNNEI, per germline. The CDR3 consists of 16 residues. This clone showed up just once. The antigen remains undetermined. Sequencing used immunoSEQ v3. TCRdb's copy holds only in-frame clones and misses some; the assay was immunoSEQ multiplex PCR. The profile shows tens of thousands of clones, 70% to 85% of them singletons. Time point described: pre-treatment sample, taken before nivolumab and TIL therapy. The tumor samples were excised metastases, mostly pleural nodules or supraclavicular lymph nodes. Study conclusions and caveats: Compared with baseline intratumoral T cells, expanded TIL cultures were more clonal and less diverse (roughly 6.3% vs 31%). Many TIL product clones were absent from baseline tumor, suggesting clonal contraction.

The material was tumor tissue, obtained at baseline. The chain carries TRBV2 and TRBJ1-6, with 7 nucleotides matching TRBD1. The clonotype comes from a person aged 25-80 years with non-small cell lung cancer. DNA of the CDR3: TGTGCCAGCAGTCCGACAGGGCCTCTCCGTAATTCACCCCTCCACTTT. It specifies CASSPTGPLRNSPLHF.